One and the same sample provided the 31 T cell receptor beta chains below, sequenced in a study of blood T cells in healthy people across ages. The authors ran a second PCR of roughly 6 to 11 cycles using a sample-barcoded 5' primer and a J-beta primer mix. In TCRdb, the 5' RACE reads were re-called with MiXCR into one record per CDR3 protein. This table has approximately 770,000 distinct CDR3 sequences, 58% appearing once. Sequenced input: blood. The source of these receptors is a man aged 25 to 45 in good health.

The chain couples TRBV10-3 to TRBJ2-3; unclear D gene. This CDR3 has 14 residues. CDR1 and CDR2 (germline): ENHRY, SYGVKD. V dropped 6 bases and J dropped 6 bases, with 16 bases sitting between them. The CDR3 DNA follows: TGTGCCATCAGCCTGACTCAATCCTCGGATACGCAGTATTTT. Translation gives CAISLTQSSDTQYF.

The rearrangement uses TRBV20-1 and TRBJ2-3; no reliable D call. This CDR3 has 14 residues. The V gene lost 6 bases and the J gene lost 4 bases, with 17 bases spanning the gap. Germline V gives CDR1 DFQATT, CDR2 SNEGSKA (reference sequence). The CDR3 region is CSAEPGQDADTQYF. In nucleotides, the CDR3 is TGCAGTGCAGAGCCGGGCCAAGACGCAGATACGCAGTATTTT.

CDR3 sequence reads: CATSFGSGPDTQYF. CDR3 nucleotides: TGTGCCACCAGTTTCGGTTCCGGGCCAGATACGCAGTATTTT. The chain carries TRBV24-1 and TRBJ2-3; D call uncertain. V lost 6 bases and J lost 4, with 13 bases in between. The CDR3 loop spans 14 amino acids. Germline loops: CDR1 KGHDR, CDR2 SFDVKD.

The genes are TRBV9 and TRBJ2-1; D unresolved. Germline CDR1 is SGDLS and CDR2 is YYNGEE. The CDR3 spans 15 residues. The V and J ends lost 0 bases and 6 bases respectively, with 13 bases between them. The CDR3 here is CASSVGANRANEQFF. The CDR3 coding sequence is TGTGCCAGCAGCGTAGGGGCGAACCGAGCCAATGAGCAGTTCTTC.

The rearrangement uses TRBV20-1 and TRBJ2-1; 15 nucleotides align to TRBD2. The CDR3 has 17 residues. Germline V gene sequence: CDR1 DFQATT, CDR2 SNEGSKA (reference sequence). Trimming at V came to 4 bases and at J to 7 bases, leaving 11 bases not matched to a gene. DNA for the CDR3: TGCAGTGCTACCGGGACTAGCGGGGGGCGCTTGGTGAATGAGCAGTTCTTC. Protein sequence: CSATGTSGGRLVNEQFF.

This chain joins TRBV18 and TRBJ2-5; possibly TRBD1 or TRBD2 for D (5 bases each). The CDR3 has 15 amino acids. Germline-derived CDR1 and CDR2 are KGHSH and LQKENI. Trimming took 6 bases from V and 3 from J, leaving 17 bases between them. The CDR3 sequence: CASSVLNGGKETQYF. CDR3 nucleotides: TGTGCCAGCTCCGTCCTGAATGGGGGTAAAGAGACCCAGTACTTC. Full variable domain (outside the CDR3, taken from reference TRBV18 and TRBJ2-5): NAGVMQNPRHLVRRRGQEARLRCSPMKGHSHVYWYRQLPEEGLKFMVYLQKENIIDESGMPKERFSAEFPKEGPSILRIQQVVRGDSAAYFCASSVLNGGKETQYFGPGTRLLVL.

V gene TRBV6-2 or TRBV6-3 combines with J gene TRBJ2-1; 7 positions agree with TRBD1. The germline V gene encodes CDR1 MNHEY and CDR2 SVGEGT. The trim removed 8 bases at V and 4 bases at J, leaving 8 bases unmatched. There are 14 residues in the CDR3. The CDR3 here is CASSLQGLYNEQFF. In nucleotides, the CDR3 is TGTGCCAGCTCCCTACAGGGGTTATACAATGAGCAGTTCTTC.

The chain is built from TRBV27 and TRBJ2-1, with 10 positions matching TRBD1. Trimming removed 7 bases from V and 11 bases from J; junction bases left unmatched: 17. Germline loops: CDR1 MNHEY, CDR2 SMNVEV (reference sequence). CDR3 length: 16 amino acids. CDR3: CASTFSRDRGFVKQFF. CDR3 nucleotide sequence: TGTGCCAGCACCTTCTCAAGGGACAGGGGATTCGTAAAGCAGTTCTTC.

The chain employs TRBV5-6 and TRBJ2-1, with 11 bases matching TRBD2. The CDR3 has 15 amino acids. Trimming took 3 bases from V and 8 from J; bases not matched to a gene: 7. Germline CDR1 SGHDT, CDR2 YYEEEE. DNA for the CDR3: TGTGCCAGCAGCTCCCTACCGGGACTAGCGGATGAGCAGTTCTTC. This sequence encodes CASSSLPGLADEQFF.

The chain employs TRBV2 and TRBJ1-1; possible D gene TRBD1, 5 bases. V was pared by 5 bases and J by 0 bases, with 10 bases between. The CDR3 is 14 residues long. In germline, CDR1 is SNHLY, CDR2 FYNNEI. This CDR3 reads CASSKGRMNTEAFF. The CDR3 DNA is TGTGCCAGCAGTAAGGGACGTATGAACACTGAAGCTTTCTTT.

CDR3 nucleotides: TGTGCCAGCAGCCAAGGGACCAAAACTAATGAAAAACTGTTTTTT. Its protein is CASSQGTKTNEKLFF. This sequence joins TRBV7-8 and TRBJ1-4; a weak D match, TRBD1 (5 bases). CDR3 size: 15 residues. Per the germline V gene, CDR1 is SGHVS and CDR2 is FQNEAQ. Trimming left V 5 bases short and J 1 base short, with 11 bases between.

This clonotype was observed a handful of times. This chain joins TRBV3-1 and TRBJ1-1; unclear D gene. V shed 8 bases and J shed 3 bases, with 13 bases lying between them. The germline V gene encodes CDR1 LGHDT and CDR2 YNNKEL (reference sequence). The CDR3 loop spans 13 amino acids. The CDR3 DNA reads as TGTGCCAGCTCCCCGGTCCGGGACACTGAAGCTTTCTTT. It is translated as CASSPVRDTEAFF. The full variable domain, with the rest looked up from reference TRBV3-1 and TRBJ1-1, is DTAVSQTPKYLVTQMGNDKSIKCEQNLGHDTMYWYKQDSKKFLKIMFSYNNKELIINETVPNRFSPKSPDKAHLNLHINSLELGDSAVYFCASSPVRDTEAFFGQGTRLTVV.

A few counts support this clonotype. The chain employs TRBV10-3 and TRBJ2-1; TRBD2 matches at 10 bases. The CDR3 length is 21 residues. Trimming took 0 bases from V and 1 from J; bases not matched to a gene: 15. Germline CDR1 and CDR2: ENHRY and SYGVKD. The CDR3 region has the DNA TGTGCCATCAGTGAGTCCGAGGGGATGGGGGCTAGCGGGAGTTCCTACAATGAGCAGTTCTTC. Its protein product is CAISESEGMGASGSSYNEQFF.

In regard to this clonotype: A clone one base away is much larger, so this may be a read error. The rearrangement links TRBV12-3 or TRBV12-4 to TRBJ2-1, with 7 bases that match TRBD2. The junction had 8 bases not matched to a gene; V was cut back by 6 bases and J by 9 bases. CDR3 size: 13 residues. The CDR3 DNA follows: TGTGCCAGCAGCCGCACAGCGGGAAGTGAGCAGTTCTTC. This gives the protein CASSRTAGSEQFF.

CDR3 DNA sequence: TGCGCCAGCAGCCAAGAGTGGCTAGGGAGCGAGCAGTACTTC. Protein sequence: CASSQEWLGSEQYF. The V call is TRBV4-3, the J call TRBJ2-4, with D perhaps matching TRBD2 (5 bases). The assigned J gene may be wrong: the sequence end matches TRBJ2-7 better. The CDR3 spans 14 residues. From germline, CDR1 is LGHNA and CDR2 YSLEER.

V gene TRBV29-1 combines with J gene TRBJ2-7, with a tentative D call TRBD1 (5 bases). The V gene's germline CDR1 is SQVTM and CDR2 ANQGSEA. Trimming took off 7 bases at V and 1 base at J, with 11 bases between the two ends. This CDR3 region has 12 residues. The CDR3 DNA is TGCAGCGCTGCAGGGCCTTCCTACGAGCAGTACTTC. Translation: CSAAGPSYEQYF.

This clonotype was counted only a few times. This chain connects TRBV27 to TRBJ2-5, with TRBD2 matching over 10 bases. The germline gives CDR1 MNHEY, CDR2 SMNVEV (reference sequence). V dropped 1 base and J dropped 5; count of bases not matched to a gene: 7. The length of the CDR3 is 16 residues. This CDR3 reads CASSLFPSGSRETQYF. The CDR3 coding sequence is TGTGCCAGCAGTTTATTCCCTAGCGGGAGTCGGGAGACCCAGTACTTC.

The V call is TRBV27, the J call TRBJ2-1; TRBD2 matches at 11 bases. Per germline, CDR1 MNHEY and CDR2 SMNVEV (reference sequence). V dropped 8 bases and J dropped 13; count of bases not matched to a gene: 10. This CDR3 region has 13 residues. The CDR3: CASHSGREETQFF. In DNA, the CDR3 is TGTGCCAGCCATAGCGGGAGGGAAGAGACCCAGTTCTTC.

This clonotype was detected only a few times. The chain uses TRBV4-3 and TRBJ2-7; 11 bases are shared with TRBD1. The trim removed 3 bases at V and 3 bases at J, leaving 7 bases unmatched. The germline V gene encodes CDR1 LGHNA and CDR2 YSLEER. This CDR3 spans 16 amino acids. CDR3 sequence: CASSQSSDRGLYEQYF. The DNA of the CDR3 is TGCGCCAGCAGCCAGAGTTCGGACAGGGGGCTCTACGAGCAGTACTTC.

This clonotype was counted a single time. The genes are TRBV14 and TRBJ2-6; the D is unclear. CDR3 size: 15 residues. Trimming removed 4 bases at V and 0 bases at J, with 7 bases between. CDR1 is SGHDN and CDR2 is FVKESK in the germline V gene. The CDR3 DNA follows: TGTGCCAGCAGCCCTAGATACTCTGGGGCCAACGTCCTGACTTTC. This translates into CASSPRYSGANVLTF.

CDR3 region: CASSGTSAVNEQYF. CDR3 in DNA: TGTGCCAGCTCAGGGACTAGCGCGGTCAATGAGCAGTACTTC. The chain combines TRBV18 with TRBJ2-4; 10 bases agree with TRBD2. The ends lost 5 bases at V and 13 bases at J; junction bases unmatched: 11. Germline CDR1 KGHSH, CDR2 LQKENI. The CDR3 sequence is 14 residues long.

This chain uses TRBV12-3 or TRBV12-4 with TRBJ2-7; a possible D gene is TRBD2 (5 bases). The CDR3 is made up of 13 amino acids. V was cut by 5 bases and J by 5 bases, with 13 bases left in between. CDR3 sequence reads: CASSVASPHEQYF. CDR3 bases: TGTGCCAGCAGTGTGGCTAGCCCCCACGAGCAGTACTTC.

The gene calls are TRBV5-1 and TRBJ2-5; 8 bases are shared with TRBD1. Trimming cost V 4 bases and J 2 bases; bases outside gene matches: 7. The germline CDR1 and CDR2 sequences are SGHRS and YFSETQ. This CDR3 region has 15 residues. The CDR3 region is CASSRQGQGQETQYF. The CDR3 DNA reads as TGCGCCAGCAGCCGACAAGGACAGGGACAAGAGACCCAGTACTTC.

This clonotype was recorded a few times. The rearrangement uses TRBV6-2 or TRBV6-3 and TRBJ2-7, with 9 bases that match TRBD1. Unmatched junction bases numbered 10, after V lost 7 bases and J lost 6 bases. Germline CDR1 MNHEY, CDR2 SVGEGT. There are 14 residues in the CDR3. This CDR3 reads CASTMRRDRVEQYF. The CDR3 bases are TGTGCCAGCACGATGCGCCGGGACAGGGTCGAGCAGTACTTC.

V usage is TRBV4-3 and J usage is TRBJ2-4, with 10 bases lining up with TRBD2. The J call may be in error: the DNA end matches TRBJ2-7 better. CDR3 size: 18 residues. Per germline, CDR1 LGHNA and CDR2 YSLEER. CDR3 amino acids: CASSPGLLAGEVLYEQYF. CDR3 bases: TGCGCCAGCAGCCCAGGGCTCCTAGCGGGGGAGGTCCTCTACGAGCAGTACTTC.

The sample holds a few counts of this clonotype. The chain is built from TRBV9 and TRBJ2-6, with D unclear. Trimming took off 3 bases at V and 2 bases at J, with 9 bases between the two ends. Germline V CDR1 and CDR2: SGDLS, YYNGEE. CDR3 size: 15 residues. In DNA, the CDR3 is TGTGCCAGCAGCGACTGGGTGACTGGGGCCAACGTCCTGACTTTC. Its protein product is CASSDWVTGANVLTF.

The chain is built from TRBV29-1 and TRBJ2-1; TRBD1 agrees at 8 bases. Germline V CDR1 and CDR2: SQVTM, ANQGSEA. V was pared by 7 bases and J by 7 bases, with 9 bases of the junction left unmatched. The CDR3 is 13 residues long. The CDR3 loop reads CSGHRGAHNEQFF. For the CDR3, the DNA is TGCAGCGGACACAGGGGGGCCCATAATGAGCAGTTCTTC.

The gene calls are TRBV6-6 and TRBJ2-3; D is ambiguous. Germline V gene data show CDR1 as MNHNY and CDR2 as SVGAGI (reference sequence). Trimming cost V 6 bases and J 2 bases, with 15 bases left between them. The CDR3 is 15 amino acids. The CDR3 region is CASRRTLNPTDTQYF. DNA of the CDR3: TGTGCCAGCAGACGGACCCTCAACCCCACAGATACGCAGTATTTT.

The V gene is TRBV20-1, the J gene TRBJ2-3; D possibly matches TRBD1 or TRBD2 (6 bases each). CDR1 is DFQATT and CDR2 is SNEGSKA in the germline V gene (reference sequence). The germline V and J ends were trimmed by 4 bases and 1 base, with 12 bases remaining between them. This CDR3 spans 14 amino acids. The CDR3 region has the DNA TGCAGTGCTATAGCGGAGGGGGGCACAGATACGCAGTATTTT. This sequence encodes CSAIAEGGTDTQYF.

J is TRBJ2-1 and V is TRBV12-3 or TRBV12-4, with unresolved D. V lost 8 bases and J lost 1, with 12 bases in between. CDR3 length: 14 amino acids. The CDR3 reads CASQDARSYNEQFF. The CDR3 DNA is TGTGCCAGCCAGGACGCCCGATCCTACAATGAGCAGTTCTTC.

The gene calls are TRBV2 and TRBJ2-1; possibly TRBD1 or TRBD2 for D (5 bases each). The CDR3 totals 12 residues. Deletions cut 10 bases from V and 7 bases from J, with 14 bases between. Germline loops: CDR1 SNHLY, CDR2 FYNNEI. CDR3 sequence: CAIQIGENEQFF. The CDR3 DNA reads TGTGCCATCCAGATAGGGGAGAATGAGCAGTTCTTC.